One sample yielded the 31 T cell receptor beta chains listed below, sequenced in a study of cytomegalovirus exposure and HLA in healthy donors. PCR used 60 Vbeta primers and 13 Jbeta primers. Some clones are missing from TCRdb's copy, which holds only in-frame ones; the method was immunoSEQ multiplex PCR. This sample has over 95,000 clones; about 70% occur once, and the top ten carry approximately 12%. The sample comprised PBMCs. Source of these receptors: a woman in her thirties or forties in good health and CMV-seropositive.

CDR3 coding DNA: TGTGCCAGCAGCTTACAGGGGCCGAACACCGGGGAGCTGTTTTTT. Translation gives CASSLQGPNTGELFF. The gene calls are TRBV7-9 and TRBJ2-2, with a weak D call TRBD1 (6 bases). CDR1 is SEHNR and CDR2 is FQNEAQ in the germline V gene (reference sequence). The CDR3 is 15 amino acids. V lost 2 bases and J lost 0, with 7 bases in between.

The V gene is TRBV15, the J gene TRBJ2-5; 14 positions match TRBD2. Germline V gives CDR1 LNHNV, CDR2 YYDKDF (reference sequence). The junction had 8 bases not matched to a gene; V was cut back by 5 bases and J by 6 bases. The CDR3 is 16 residues long. The CDR3 protein is CATSGGLAGATQTQYF. The DNA for the CDR3 is TGTGCCACCAGCGGGGGACTAGCGGGGGCGACGCAGACCCAGTACTTC.

The J gene is TRBJ1-1, the V gene TRBV7-2, with a tentative D call TRBD1 (5 bases). This CDR3 spans 14 amino acids. Between the trimmed V and J ends, which lost 1 base and 4 bases, there was a span of 10 bases. Germline V gives CDR1 SGHTA, CDR2 FQGNSA. As DNA, the CDR3 is TGTGCCAGCAGCTTAGTTATGCAGGGCACTGAAGCTTTCTTT. Its translation: CASSLVMQGTEAFF.

This chain connects TRBV6-5 to TRBJ2-1; D not certain. The CDR3 consists of 12 residues. The V end was cut by 6 bases, the J end by 4 bases, with 7 bases between. The germline CDR1 and CDR2 sequences are MNHEY and SVGAGI. DNA of the CDR3: TGTGCCAGCAGCCAACTTTACAATGAGCAGTTCTTC. This codes for CASSQLYNEQFF.

The rearrangement links TRBV29-1 to TRBJ2-4; D remains unclear. The CDR3 is 13 residues long. CDR1 and CDR2 from the germline V gene are SQVTM and ANQGSEA. In DNA form, the CDR3 reads TGCAGTGTCAGGCGCCCTGCCAAAAACATTCAGTACTTC. Translated, it gives CSVRRPAKNIQYF.

The gene calls are TRBV5-4 and TRBJ2-1, with 9 bases lining up with TRBD2. With 1 base clipped from V and 12 bases from J, the junction kept 11 bases outside the gene matches. This CDR3 contains 15 residues. CDR1 and CDR2 from the germline V gene are SGHNT and YYREEE (reference sequence). CDR3 DNA: TGTGCCAGCAGCTTGCGTCTAGCGGGAACCGAGGTGCAGTTCTTC. Translating it yields CASSLRLAGTEVQFF. Using reference TRBV5-4 and TRBJ2-1 for the parts outside the CDR3, the full variable domain is ETGVTQSPTHLIKTRGQQVTLRCSSQSGHNTVSWYQQALGQGPQFIFQYYREEENGRGNFPPRFSGLQFPNYSSELNVNALELDDSALYLCASSLRLAGTEVQFFGPGTRLTVL.

J is TRBJ1-2 and V is TRBV19; D is unclear. V lost 6 bases and J 1 base, leaving 12 bases between the germline ends. Germline CDR1 reads LNHDA; CDR2 reads SQIVND (reference sequence). The CDR3 has 14 amino acids. The CDR3 here is CASSIGSHNYGYTF. The CDR3, as DNA: TGTGCCAGTAGCATCGGTAGCCATAACTATGGCTACACCTTC.

This chain uses TRBV28 with TRBJ1-2; D remains unclear. V was pared by 6 bases and J by 7 bases, with 18 bases between. Germline V gene data show CDR1 as MDHEN and CDR2 as SYDVKM. CDR3 length: 14 residues. The CDR3 coding sequence is TGTGCCAGCAGCCCGGCTCGAGTGGCGGGTGGCTACACCTTC. This encodes CASSPARVAGGYTF.

The V gene is TRBV9, the J gene TRBJ2-2; TRBD1 might be the D (7 bases). The CDR3 totals 18 residues. Trimming left V 5 bases short and J 1 base short, with 21 bases between. From germline, CDR1 is SGDLS and CDR2 YYNGEE. Written as DNA, the CDR3 is TGTGCCAGCAGAGATGGAGGGGGCAATCGAGAGAACACCGGGGAGCTGTTTTTT. Protein product: CASRDGGGNRENTGELFF. Looking up the rest from reference TRBV9 and TRBJ2-2 gives the full variable domain: DSGVTQTPKHLITATGQRVTLRCSPRSGDLSVYWYQQSLDQGLQFLIQYYNGEERAKGNILERFSAQQFPDLHSELNLSSLELGDSALYFCASRDGGGNRENTGELFFGEGSRLTVL.

J is TRBJ2-2 and V is TRBV5-4; TRBD2 is a possible D gene (5 bases). V lost 0 bases to trimming and J lost 5 bases, with 17 bases between them. The CDR3 is 17 amino acids. Germline V gene sequence: CDR1 SGHNT, CDR2 YYREEE (reference sequence). The CDR3 sequence is CASSLDRTGLRTGELFF. CDR3 DNA: TGTGCCAGCAGCTTGGATAGGACGGGGTTGAGAACCGGGGAGCTGTTTTTT. The entire variable domain, with the rest obtained from reference TRBV5-4 and TRBJ2-2, is as follows: ETGVTQSPTHLIKTRGQQVTLRCSSQSGHNTVSWYQQALGQGPQFIFQYYREEENGRGNFPPRFSGLQFPNYSSELNVNALELDDSALYLCASSLDRTGLRTGELFFGEGSRLTVL.

V is TRBV5-1 and J is TRBJ1-1, with 7 bases fitting TRBD1. CDR1 is SGHRS and CDR2 is YFSETQ in the germline V gene. V trimming: 0 bases; J trimming: 5 bases; junction bases outside the gene matches: 10. The CDR3 is made up of 16 amino acids. The CDR3 sequence: CASSLGDSLVGTEAFF. Here the CDR3 DNA reads TGCGCCAGCAGCTTGGGGGACAGCCTAGTTGGGACTGAAGCTTTCTTT. Full variable domain (rest looked up from reference TRBV5-1 and TRBJ1-1): KAGVTQTPRYLIKTRGQQVTLSCSPISGHRSVSWYQQTPGQGLQFLFEYFSETQRNKGNFPGRFSGRQFSNSRSEMNVSTLELGDSALYLCASSLGDSLVGTEAFFGQGTRLTVV.

This CDR3 reads CASRALRATYEQYF. Here the CDR3 DNA reads TGTGCCAGCAGGGCCCTCAGGGCAACCTACGAGCAGTACTTC. V is TRBV6-1 and J is TRBJ2-7, with D tentatively TRBD1 (5 bases). Trimming took off 6 bases at V and 2 bases at J, with 14 bases between the two ends. The CDR3 has 14 residues. Germline values: CDR1 MNHNS, CDR2 SASEGT.

The V gene is TRBV7-9, the J gene TRBJ1-1; D unclear. The V and J ends lost 1 base and 1 base respectively, with 10 bases between them. CDR1 and CDR2 (germline): SEHNR, FQNEAQ (reference sequence). The CDR3 extends over 15 amino acids. CDR3 loop: CASSLGLQRNTEAFF. DNA for the CDR3: TGTGCCAGCAGCTTAGGTCTACAGAGGAACACTGAAGCTTTCTTT.

The chain combines TRBV4-1 with TRBJ2-1, with unresolved D. Trimming removed 3 bases at V and 9 bases at J, with 9 bases between. The CDR3 sequence is 12 residues long. Germline V gene data show CDR1 as MGHRA and CDR2 as YSYEKL. CDR3 protein: CASSQMWSEQFF. The CDR3 bases are TGCGCCAGCAGCCAGATGTGGAGTGAGCAGTTCTTC.

This chain links TRBV2 with TRBJ2-4; TRBD1 might be the D (6 bases). Trimming stripped 3 bases from V and 0 bases from J, with 9 bases between. The CDR3 runs to 15 residues. Germline CDR1 and CDR2: SNHLY and FYNNEI. The CDR3 sequence: CASSEDRLAKNIQYF. The CDR3 bases are TGTGCCAGCAGTGAGGACAGACTAGCCAAAAACATTCAGTACTTC.

The chain carries TRBV4-2 and TRBJ1-4; D is undetermined. Looked up from germline, CDR1 is LGHNA and CDR2 is YNFKEQ. The CDR3 has 18 residues. V lost 4 bases and J lost 0, with 18 bases in between. Written as DNA, the CDR3 is TGTGCCAGCAGCCCGATTAGCGGCATCCGAGCAACTAATGAAAAACTGTTTTTT. It translates to CASSPISGIRATNEKLFF.

V gene TRBV5-1 combines with J gene TRBJ2-1; TRBD2 matches 11 bases. The germline V gene encodes CDR1 SGHRS and CDR2 YFSETQ. The junction had 3 bases not matched to a gene; V was cut back by 4 bases and J by 3 bases. The CDR3 has 15 amino acids. CDR3: CASSGGLADYNEQFF. CDR3 in DNA: TGCGCCAGCAGCGGGGGACTAGCGGACTACAATGAGCAGTTCTTC.

A single count supports this clone. DNA of the CDR3: TGTGCCTGTCCCCGGGACTACAATGAGCAGTTCTTC. Amino acid sequence: CACPRDYNEQFF. The chain has TRBV30 and TRBJ2-1; weak D call: TRBD2 (5 bases). Germline assignment: CDR1 GTSNPN and CDR2 SVGIG (reference sequence). V was pared by 6 bases and J by 3 bases, with 9 bases between. This CDR3 has 12 residues.

The rearrangement uses TRBV30 and TRBJ1-2; 8 bases agree with TRBD1. Germline V gene data show CDR1 as GTSNPN and CDR2 as SVGIG (reference sequence). Trimming took 7 bases from V and 8 from J; bases not matched to a gene: 6. CDR3 length: 11 amino acids. CDR3 nucleotide sequence: TGTGCCTTCAAGACAGGGGACGGCTACACCTTC. Residues: CAFKTGDGYTF. Supplemented by reference TRBV30 and TRBJ1-2, the full variable domain reads SQTIHQWPATLVQPVGSPLSLECTVEGTSNPNLYWYRQAAGRGLQLLFYSVGIGQISSEVPQNLSASRPQDRQFILSSKKLLLSDSGFYLCAFKTGDGYTFGSGTRLTVV.

The chain combines TRBV5-6 with TRBJ1-6; TRBD1 aligns across 9 bases. The V gene's germline CDR1 is SGHDT and CDR2 YYEEEE. With V trimmed by 3 bases and J by 8 bases, 6 bases remained unmatched. The CDR3 loop spans 15 amino acids. This chain's CDR3 is CASSYWDRVYSPLHF. DNA of the CDR3: TGTGCCAGCAGCTACTGGGACAGGGTATATTCACCCCTCCACTTT. The entire variable domain, with the rest obtained from reference TRBV5-6 and TRBJ1-6, is as follows: DAGVTQSPTHLIKTRGQQVTLRCSPKSGHDTVSWYQQALGQGPQFIFQYYEEEERQRGNFPDRFSGHQFPNYSSELNVNALLLGDSALYLCASSYWDRVYSPLHFGNGTRLTVT.

The table lists this clone with a few counts. V gene TRBV6-1 combines with J gene TRBJ1-1, with D unclear. The CDR3 has 13 residues. Germline V gene lookup returns CDR1 MNHNS and CDR2 SASEGT. V lost 6 bases to trimming and J lost 1 base, with 9 bases between them. CDR3 amino acids: CASRSAPNTEAFF. Here the CDR3 DNA reads TGTGCCAGCAGGAGCGCCCCGAACACTGAAGCTTTCTTT.

CDR3 residues: CASSHGQGNYGYTF. The CDR3 DNA follows: TGTGCCAGCTCACACGGACAGGGCAACTATGGCTACACCTTC. The chain uses TRBV18 and TRBJ1-2, with TRBD1 matching 8 bases. The length of the CDR3 is 14 residues. After removal of 4 bases from V and 2 bases from J, the junction contained 3 bases not matched to a gene. Per the germline V gene, CDR1 is KGHSH and CDR2 is LQKENI. Filled out from reference TRBV18 and TRBJ1-2, the complete variable domain reads NAGVMQNPRHLVRRRGQEARLRCSPMKGHSHVYWYRQLPEEGLKFMVYLQKENIIDESGMPKERFSAEFPKEGPSILRIQQVVRGDSAAYFCASSHGQGNYGYTFGSGTRLTVV.

CDR3 in amino acids: CASSEASGGSIQYF. The CDR3 DNA reads TGTGCCAGCAGTGAAGCTTCGGGGGGGAGCATTCAGTACTTC. The rearrangement links TRBV6-1 to TRBJ2-4; 8 nucleotides match TRBD2. Germline loops: CDR1 MNHNS, CDR2 SASEGT. V lost 0 bases, J lost 9 bases, and 4 bases stayed unmatched. The length of the CDR3 is 14 residues.

The V call is TRBV27, the J call TRBJ1-1; D possibly corresponds to TRBD1 (6 bases). Germline V gene lookup returns CDR1 MNHEY and CDR2 SMNVEV (reference sequence). The V end lost 0 bases, the J end lost 5 bases, and 13 bases lay between the germline ends. The CDR3 has 15 amino acids. The CDR3 coding sequence is TGTGCCAGCAGTTTATCTTCCAGGGGAGGGACTGAAGCTTTCTTT. It specifies CASSLSSRGGTEAFF.

J is TRBJ2-3 and V is TRBV5-1; TRBD2 matches 8 bases. The V and J ends lost 3 bases and 1 base, in that order; junction bases with no gene match: 10. The CDR3 consists of 17 residues. Germline V gene sequence: CDR1 SGHRS, CDR2 YFSETQ. CDR3 sequence: CASSSRTSFYGTDTQYF. The CDR3 bases are TGCGCCAGCAGCTCTCGGACTAGCTTTTATGGCACAGATACGCAGTATTTT.

The chain links TRBV18 to TRBJ1-1; TRBD1 matches 7 bases. CDR3 length: 17 amino acids. Germline loops: CDR1 KGHSH, CDR2 LQKENI. V shed 4 bases and J 3 bases; nucleotides not matched to a gene: 14. The CDR3 DNA reads TGTGCCAGCTCACAAATGACAGGGATGGGTAGTGACACTGAAGCTTTCTTT. It is translated as CASSQMTGMGSDTEAFF.

This chain connects TRBV2 to TRBJ2-5; possibly TRBD1 for D (6 bases). CDR1 is SNHLY and CDR2 is FYNNEI in the germline V gene. The CDR3 contains 13 residues. Trimming removed 7 bases at V and 2 bases at J, with 11 bases between. The CDR3 sequence is CASNRDKQETQYF. CDR3 nucleotide sequence: TGTGCCAGCAACCGGGACAAACAAGAGACCCAGTACTTC.

V and J are TRBV12-5 and TRBJ1-5, with 7 bases that match TRBD1. The CDR3 runs to 13 residues. The junction had 6 bases not matched to a gene; V was cut back by 4 bases and J by 9 bases. Germline V CDR1 and CDR2: LGHNT, FRNRAP. In DNA, the CDR3 is TGTGCTAGTGGTTCTACAGGGGTTCGGCCCCAGCATTTT. Translation: CASGSTGVRPQHF.

The chain is built from TRBV18 and TRBJ1-4; 8 bases match TRBD1. J lost 6 bases, V lost 3 bases, and 6 bases had no gene match. In germline, CDR1 is KGHSH, CDR2 LQKENI. The CDR3 covers 15 residues. CDR3 amino acids: CASSPVAGGDEKLFF. In nucleotides, the CDR3 is TGTGCCAGCTCACCCGTGGCAGGGGGCGATGAAAAACTGTTTTTT.

This chain uses TRBV5-4 with TRBJ2-7; D is possibly TRBD2 (6 bases). Germline V gene lookup returns CDR1 SGHNT and CDR2 YYREEE (reference sequence). This CDR3 has 14 residues. V was shortened by 2 bases and J by 2 bases, with 11 bases between the two germline ends. CDR3 in DNA: TGTGCCAGCAGCTTAGCTAGCGACCCCTACGAGCAGTACTTC. Translation gives CASSLASDPYEQYF.

The CDR3 DNA is TGCGCCAGCAGCGCCCACCAGGACTATGGCTACACCTTC. Residues: CASSAHQDYGYTF. The V and J genes are TRBV10-1 and TRBJ1-2; D not certain. The V gene's germline CDR1 is WNHNN and CDR2 SYGVQD (reference sequence). The CDR3 covers 13 residues. Trimming removed 6 bases from V and 3 bases from J, with 11 bases in between.